The rows below give T cell receptor beta chains drawn from one sample of a study of neurological immune-mediated disorders. TCRdb re-called the 5' RACE reads through MiXCR, storing one row per CDR3 protein. The data show 60,000 to 70,000 distinct CDR3 sequences, about 5.2% seen once. The sequenced sample was PBMCs. The receptor set was obtained from a human donor with multiple sclerosis. The donor label of this sample is uncertain. CDR3s include the opening cysteine and the closing phenylalanine or tryptophan. The D gene is left open where the match is weak. A row's size may be missing; if present it is once, few, many or a size class.

CDR3nt	CDR3aa	v_gene	j_gene	d_gene	len	abundance
TGCAGTGCTAGTTCCGGGGGAGGCGGCTACACCTTC	CSASSGGGGYTF	TRBV20-1	TRBJ1-2	-	12	many
TGTGCCAGCTCACTTACACCAGCCAAAAACATTCAGTACTTC	CASSLTPAKNIQYF	TRBV18	TRBJ2-4	-	14	many
TGCAGTGCCCCTAGCGGGGGCAACACAGATACGCAGTATTTT	CSAPSGGNTDTQYF	TRBV20-1	TRBJ2-3	TRBD2	14	many
TGCGCCAGCAGCTTGGTGTTGGGTTACAATGAGCAGTTCTTC	CASSLVLGYNEQFF	TRBV5-1	TRBJ2-1	-	14	many
TGTGCCAGCAGCTTAGTCTTGGGATTCCTCTACGAGCAGTACTTC	CASSLVLGFLYEQYF	TRBV11-2	TRBJ2-7	-	15	-
TGTGCCAGCAGCTTTGCGGGGGGGGTAGCAGATACGCAGTATTTT	CASSFAGGVADTQYF	TRBV7-2	TRBJ2-3	TRBD2	15	-
TGTGCCAGCATCCCGGGATACGGAGATACGCAGTATTTT	CASIPGYGDTQYF	TRBV12-3/TRBV12-4	TRBJ2-3	-	13	many
TGTGCCAGTAGTCCCCTTGTCGTGGACGGCGAGCAGTACTTC	CASSPLVVDGEQYF	TRBV19	TRBJ2-7	-	14	-
TGCGCCAGCAGCCCCCAAACGACAGGGGGCGAGCAGTACTTC	CASSPQTTGGEQYF	TRBV5-1	TRBJ2-7	TRBD1	14	many
TGCAGTGCTAGAGATCGGGGACAGAGGAACACCGGGGAGCTGTTTTTT	CSARDRGQRNTGELFF	TRBV20-1	TRBJ2-2	TRBD1	16	many
TGTGCCAGCAGTTTGGGTCCGGGGGGTACCTACGAGCAGTACTTC	CASSLGPGGTYEQYF	TRBV12-3/TRBV12-4	TRBJ2-7	TRBD2	15	many
TGCAGTGCTAAGGGCTCAAGCTCCTACAATGAGCAGTTCTTC	CSAKGSSSYNEQFF	TRBV20-1	TRBJ2-1	-	14	many
TGTGCCAGCTCAGGGGGCAGTGGCAATCAGCCCCAGCATTTT	CASSGGSGNQPQHF	TRBV12-3/TRBV12-4	TRBJ1-5	TRBD1	14	many
TGTGCCAGCAACTCTGCGAAGTTTCCGGACCAGCCCCAGCATTTT	CASNSAKFPDQPQHF	TRBV6-5	TRBJ1-5	-	15	many
TGTGCCAGCAGCCCCACTAGCGGGGGGGGGGCTAAGCAGTTCTTC	CASSPTSGGGAKQFF	TRBV5-6	TRBJ2-1	TRBD2	15	many
TGCGCCAGCAGCTCTGGACTAAAACGAGTGGATGAGCAGTTCTTC	CASSSGLKRVDEQFF	TRBV5-1	TRBJ2-1	-	15	many
TGCGCCAGCAGCTTGGAGGGGGGGTCCTACAATGAGCAGTTCTTC	CASSLEGGSYNEQFF	TRBV5-1	TRBJ2-1	-	15	many
TGTGCCAGCAGCCGCCGGGGCTACGAGCAGTACTTC	CASSRRGYEQYF	TRBV5-6	TRBJ2-7	-	12	many
TGTGCCAGCAGCTCGACTAGCGGGGTCGAGCAGTTCTTC	CASSSTSGVEQFF	TRBV7-8	TRBJ2-1	TRBD2	13	many
TGCGCCAGCAGCTCGGGACAGGGTTTTGCAGATACGCAGTATTTT	CASSSGQGFADTQYF	TRBV5-1	TRBJ2-3	TRBD1	15	many
TGCAGTGCTAGAGATGGAGGGAGCAAAACTAATGAAAAACTGTTTTTT	CSARDGGSKTNEKLFF	TRBV20-1	TRBJ1-4	-	16	many
TGTGCCAGCCAGTGGGAGCAGTTCTTC	CASQWEQFF	TRBV7-2	TRBJ2-1	-	9	few
TGTGCCAGCAGCGTAGCTACGGGTGAGCAGTACTTC	CASSVATGEQYF	TRBV9	TRBJ2-7	-	12	many
TGTGCCAGCAGCTTTGGACAAAGCACAGATACGCAGTATTTT	CASSFGQSTDTQYF	TRBV7-9	TRBJ2-3	-	14	many
TGCAGTGCTATCAATCCGGGACAGGGGTTCCACAATGAGCAGTTCTTC	CSAINPGQGFHNEQFF	TRBV20-1	TRBJ2-1	TRBD1	16	many
TGTGCCAGCAGTTACTCGATCACTAGCGGGGCAATCCAAGAGACCCAGTACTTC	CASSYSITSGAIQETQYF	TRBV6-5	TRBJ2-5	TRBD2	18	-
TGCGCCAGCAGTGCATTTGTTTGGAACACCGGGGAGCTGTTTTTT	CASSAFVWNTGELFF	TRBV10-2	TRBJ2-2	-	15	many
TGCAGTGCTACCCCGACTAGCGACCACTTTAATGAGCAGTTCTTC	CSATPTSDHFNEQFF	TRBV20-1	TRBJ2-1	TRBD2	15	many
TGCGCCAGCAGCTTGGCCCTACAGGGAAGTTTC	CASSLALQGSF	TRBV5-1	TRBJ1-4	-	11	many
TGCGCCAGCAGCCAAGCCGGGGGCAACTATGGCTACACCTTC	CASSQAGGNYGYTF	TRBV4-1	TRBJ1-2	-	14	many
TGCGCCAGCAGCTTGGCCGGGACAGGGAATTCACCCCTCCACTTT	CASSLAGTGNSPLHF	TRBV5-1	TRBJ1-6	TRBD1	15	many
TGTGCCAGCAGTTTCGACATACTAGACGAGCAGTACTTC	CASSFDILDEQYF	TRBV12-3/TRBV12-4	TRBJ2-7	-	13	many
TGCGCCAGCAGCCCGCGACAGGGGGAGTACTTC	CASSPRQGEYF	TRBV5-1	TRBJ2-7	TRBD1	11	many
TGTGCCAGCAGTTTATCTGTGGGACAGGGGAAGGATGAGCAGTTCTTC	CASSLSVGQGKDEQFF	TRBV28	TRBJ2-1	TRBD1	16	many
TGCGCCAGCAGCGGGGGAAACACCGGGGAGCTGTTTTTT	CASSGGNTGELFF	TRBV5-1	TRBJ2-2	-	13	many
TGTGCCAGCAGCCCGGACTGGGGCACAGATACGCAGTATTTT	CASSPDWGTDTQYF	TRBV7-6	TRBJ2-3	-	14	many
TGCAGTGCTAGGCCCGGTCTTGGGGGGGGGTGGAACACTGAAGCTTTCTTT	CSARPGLGGGWNTEAFF	TRBV20-1	TRBJ1-1	-	17	many
TGCGCCAACAGTGGGGTCTCAGGGGGGAGCGGGAAGCCCCAGCATTTT	CANSGVSGGSGKPQHF	TRBV5-1	TRBJ1-5	TRBD1	16	once
TGTGCCAGCAGCTTGGCGTCTAGAATTAGGAATGAGCAGTTCTTC	CASSLASRIRNEQFF	TRBV5-8	TRBJ2-1	-	15	many
TGTGCCAGCAGTTTTTCCGCCTCGGGACAGGGCACAGATACGCAGTATTTT	CASSFSASGQGTDTQYF	TRBV27	TRBJ2-3	TRBD1	17	many
TGTGCCAGCAGCCATGGAACAGGGTATAGTCAGCCCCAGCATTTT	CASSHGTGYSQPQHF	TRBV4-2	TRBJ1-5	-	15	-
TGCAGTGCTAGTTTTCCCGTCTCAGGGACTAATTCACCCCTCCACTTT	CSASFPVSGTNSPLHF	TRBV20-1	TRBJ1-6	-	16	many
TGTGCCACTACGCTCGAAGAGACCCAGTACTTC	CATTLEETQYF	TRBV24-1	TRBJ2-5	-	11	many
TGCAGCGTGGGTAGGGATAACTATGGCTACACCTTC	CSVGRDNYGYTF	TRBV29-1	TRBJ1-2	-	12	many
TGTGCCAGCAGCGTAGGGACCGGGATGGGGGAGCAGTACTTC	CASSVGTGMGEQYF	TRBV9	TRBJ2-7	-	14	few
TGTGCCAGCAGCCAAGTCCTCATGAACACTGAAGCTTTCTTT	CASSQVLMNTEAFF	TRBV3-1	TRBJ1-1	-	14	many
TGTGCCAGCAGTCTCGGACAGGAAGATACGCAGTATTTT	CASSLGQEDTQYF	TRBV11-3	TRBJ2-3	TRBD1	13	-
TGTGCCAGCAGCTATTGGACAGGGTCGGCTTCACCCCTCCACTTT	CASSYWTGSASPLHF	TRBV7-2	TRBJ1-6	TRBD1	15	many
TGCAGTGCTAGAGATCCCCAAAAGGGACAGAACACTGAAGCTTTCTTT	CSARDPQKGQNTEAFF	TRBV20-1	TRBJ1-1	-	16	many
TGTGCCAGCAGTGTGAATAGCGGGTCCTACGAGCAGTACTTC	CASSVNSGSYEQYF	TRBV6-4	TRBJ2-7	TRBD2	14	many
TGTGCCAGCAGTCTCTACAGGGGAAGCTCCTACGAGCAGTACTTC	CASSLYRGSSYEQYF	TRBV27	TRBJ2-7	TRBD1	15	many